Below are 11 T cell receptor beta chains sequenced from a single sample in a study of blood T cell repertoires in COVID-19. Some clones are missing from TCRdb's copy, which holds only in-frame ones; the method was immunoSEQ multiplex PCR. The sample comprises 150,000 to 200,000 clones, around nine tenths of which are singletons, and about 0.6% rests with the top ten. Sequencing was done on a sample of peripheral blood. The source is a man in his 60s with COVID-19, enrolled during active disease.

V usage is TRBV27 and J usage is TRBJ1-6, with D possibly matching TRBD1 (5 bases). V dropped 4 bases and J dropped 5 bases, with 15 bases sitting between them. This CDR3 is built from 16 residues. The germline V gene has CDR1 MNHEY and CDR2 SMNVEV (reference sequence). The DNA for the CDR3 is TGTGCCAGCAGTTCGCGGGAGGGGCGGGATAATTCACCCCTCCACTTT. This sequence encodes CASSSREGRDNSPLHF.

The chain employs TRBV12-3 or TRBV12-4 and TRBJ1-1, with TRBD1 as a possible D gene (5 bases). V was trimmed by 6 bases and J by 0 bases, leaving 8 bases between them. This CDR3 has 13 residues. The CDR3 loop reads CASSDSVNTEAFF. The CDR3, as DNA: TGTGCCAGCAGCGACAGCGTGAACACTGAAGCTTTCTTT.

This chain uses TRBV9 with TRBJ2-2, with D possibly TRBD2 on 7 matching bases. Looked up from germline, CDR1 is SGDLS and CDR2 is YYNGEE. This CDR3 contains 14 residues. The V end lost 5 bases, the J end lost 3 bases, and 11 bases lay between the germline ends. The CDR3 is CASRGRGDTGELFF. The CDR3 DNA reads TGTGCCAGCAGAGGGAGGGGGGACACCGGGGAGCTGTTTTTT.

The chain has TRBV7-2 and TRBJ2-7; TRBD2 is a possible D gene (6 bases). With 0 bases removed from V and 3 bases from J, the gap between germline ends came to 12 bases. Germline V gives CDR1 SGHTA, CDR2 FQGNSA. CDR3 length: 15 residues. The CDR3: CASSLALGGNYEQYF. CDR3 DNA sequence: TGTGCCAGCAGCTTAGCTTTGGGGGGTAACTACGAGCAGTACTTC. The entire variable domain, with the rest obtained from reference TRBV7-2 and TRBJ2-7, is as follows: GAGVSQSPSNKVTEKGKDVELRCDPISGHTALYWYRQSLGQGLEFLIYFQGNSAPDKSGLPSDRFSAERTGGSVSTLTIQRTQQEDSAVYLCASSLALGGNYEQYFGPGTRLTVT.

The chain couples TRBV7-9 to TRBJ1-5; 8 bases are shared with TRBD1. Per the germline V gene, CDR1 is SEHNR and CDR2 is FQNEAQ (reference sequence). This CDR3 region has 13 residues. V lost 10 bases and J lost 4; bases outside the gene matches: 6. The CDR3 DNA reads TGTGCCACTCAGGACAGGGCTAATCAGCCCCAGCATTTT. Its protein is CATQDRANQPQHF.

The chain carries TRBV7-6 and TRBJ2-6; TRBD2 aligns across 7 bases. The V and J ends lost 2 bases and 1 base, in that order; junction bases with no gene match: 8. This CDR3 contains 18 residues. In germline, CDR1 is SGHVS, CDR2 FNYEAQ. The CDR3 loop reads CASSLNGGSGSGANVLTF. CDR3 in DNA: TGTGCCAGCAGCTTAAATGGCGGGAGTGGGTCTGGGGCCAACGTCCTGACTTTC.

V gene TRBV7-9 combines with J gene TRBJ1-5; possibly TRBD1 for D (6 bases). CDR3 size: 14 residues. Trimming shortened V by 2 bases and J by 6 bases, and 11 bases separated the two germline ends. Germline-derived CDR1 and CDR2 are SEHNR and FQNEAQ (reference sequence). The CDR3 DNA is TGTGCCAGCAGCTTAACAGGGAAAGGTCAGCCCCAGCATTTT. Amino acid sequence: CASSLTGKGQPQHF. The entire variable domain, with the rest obtained from reference TRBV7-9 and TRBJ1-5, is as follows: DTGVSQNPRHKITKRGQNVTFRCDPISEHNRLYWYRQTLGQGPEFLTYFQNEAQLEKSRLLSDRFSAERPKGSFSTLEIQRTEQGDSAMYLCASSLTGKGQPQHFGDGTRLSIL.

V gene TRBV28 combines with J gene TRBJ1-2; 11 nucleotides agree with TRBD1. The V gene end was trimmed by 5 bases and the J gene end by 2 bases; junction bases not matched to a gene: 7. Germline values: CDR1 MDHEN, CDR2 SYDVKM. CDR3 size: 16 residues. Here the CDR3 DNA reads TGTGCCAGCAGTCCTAGTGGACAGGGGGCGAACTATGGCTACACCTTC. Translation: CASSPSGQGANYGYTF.

The V call is TRBV5-1, the J call TRBJ1-5, with 8 bases lining up with TRBD1. The CDR3 has 15 residues. J was trimmed by 2 bases and V by 4 bases; bases with no gene match: 5. Per germline, CDR1 SGHRS and CDR2 YFSETQ. This CDR3 is CASSQAGGGNQPQHF. The CDR3 region has the DNA TGCGCCAGCAGCCAAGCAGGGGGCGGCAATCAGCCCCAGCATTTT.

V gene TRBV3-1 (or the pseudogene TRBV3-2) combines with J gene TRBJ1-2, with 9 bases that match TRBD1. The CDR3 is 14 amino acids. Looked up from germline, CDR1 is LGHDT and CDR2 is YNNKEL (reference sequence). The trim removed 5 bases at V and 0 bases at J, leaving 1 base unmatched. For the CDR3, the DNA is TGTGCCAGCAGCGACAGGGGGGCTAACTATGGCTACACCTTC. Protein product: CASSDRGANYGYTF.

With regard to this clone: This sample includes further DNA sequences coding for the same CDR3. V usage is TRBV19 and J usage is TRBJ1-5; 9 bases agree with TRBD1. Germline V lookup: CDR1 LNHDA, CDR2 SQIVND (reference sequence). The CDR3 extends over 14 amino acids. J lost 5 bases, V lost 5 bases, and 4 bases had no gene match. This CDR3 reads CASSPGQGDQPQHF. CDR3 bases: TGTGCCAGTAGTCCGGGACAGGGTGATCAGCCCCAGCATTTT.